A few counts support the clone carrying this T cell receptor (beta chain). The target antigen is unknown. Assay: immunoSEQ multiplex PCR; the TCRdb copy retains only in-frame clones and omits some. The profile shows 25,000 to 35,000 clones, 70% to 75% of them singletons. The data derive from a study of vaccination effects on CD4 cells after COVID-19. Study details: Using viral peptide pools, the ViraFEST assay grew out antigen-specific CD4+ T cells prior to sequencing.

Subsequent to a culture period of around 10 days, CD4+ T cells were isolated. Two-dose BNT162b2 or mRNA-1273 vaccination was given to participants. The study found no prior SARS-CoV-2 infection in the vaccine recipients, who tested negative for nucleocapsid antibodies. V was pared by 3 bases and J by 5 bases, with 10 bases between. Germline V lookup: CDR1 SNHLY, CDR2 FYNNEI. The CDR3 runs 13 residues. Overall study results and limits: Early post-infection timepoints were missing from the study, which also had few convalescent patients. At late timepoints after vaccination, vaccine- and infection-induced clones shrank markedly.

V and J are TRBV2 and TRBJ1-1, with D uncertain. The sequencing used CD4+ T cells from PBMCs cultured without peptide, collected after COVID-19 vaccination. The source of this sequence is a human donor who received a COVID-19 vaccine. The CDR3 DNA reads TGTGCCAGCAGTGACACTGGGGTGACTGAAGCTTTCTTT. This sequence encodes CASSDTGVTEAFF.